This T cell receptor beta chain came from a study of OX40 agonist ivuxolimab in advanced cancers. Study-level results: There were, on average, more expanded clones in CD8+ T cells than in CD4+.

The CDR3 is 18 residues long. Germline V CDR1 and CDR2: SGHDT, YYEEEE. V was clipped by 3 bases and J by 3 bases, with 23 bases between them. Worth noting for this clone: Antigen unknown.

The repertoire was sequenced with immunoSEQ multiplex PCR; TCRdb's copy has only in-frame clones and lacks some. The data hold tens of thousands of clones, with about 88% observed a single time. Specimen: CD4+ or CD8+ T cells sorted from blood, collected in a trial of the OX40 agonist ivuxolimab. V is TRBV5-6 and J is TRBJ2-3, with D tentatively TRBD1 or TRBD2 (5 bases each). The clonotype originates from an adult with an advanced solid tumor such as melanoma, head and neck, liver or kidney cancer. The CDR3 protein is CASSSVGERTEFTDTQYF. The CDR3 bases are TGTGCCAGCAGCTCGGTGGGGGAAAGGACCGAATTTACAGATACGCAGTATTTT.